The clone carrying this TCR beta chain was detected many times. This entry comes from a study of response to subunit inactivated influenza vaccine. The CDR3 consists of 14 residues. The germline gives CDR1 SGHVS, CDR2 FQNEAQ. The trim removed 8 bases at V and 7 bases at J, leaving 11 bases unmatched. TCRdb recomputed calls from the RT-PCR reads with MiXCR, one row per CDR3 protein. The sample has around 850,000 distinct CDR3 sequences, 15% to 20% seen once. Sequences were derived from PBMCs from blood, sampled 4 to 6 days after vaccination. The chain is built from TRBV7-8 and TRBJ2-1; 7 bases map to TRBD2. The TCR originated in a man between 50 and 59 years old who received an inactivated influenza vaccine. The CDR3 protein is CASGRTRSGNEQFF. In nucleotides, the CDR3 is TGTGCCAGCGGAAGGACTAGAAGTGGTAATGAGCAGTTCTTC.